This T cell receptor beta chain was sequenced for a study of glioma-infiltrating T cells after dendritic cell vaccination. Study-level information: Autologous tumor lysate-pulsed dendritic cell vaccination was given between about 2003 and 2013. Autologous tumor lysate was loaded overnight onto monocyte-derived dendritic cells grown less than 8 days with IL-4 and GM-CSF.

Sequenced by immunoSEQ multiplex PCR; TCRdb stores in-frame clones only, minus some. The sample shows about 90,000 clones, around 83% of them seen only once. This sample's time point: after dendritic cell vaccination, including at tumor progression/relapse. This CDR3 has 13 residues. CDR1 is SGHDT and CDR2 is YYEEEE in the germline V gene. V shed 5 bases and J shed 3 bases, with 9 bases lying between them. The V and J genes are TRBV5-6 and TRBJ2-1; tentatively, D is TRBD2 (6 bases). The material sequenced was blood, taken after dendritic cell vaccination. The receptor was derived from a human donor with glioblastoma. CDR3 DNA: TGTGCCAGCAGTCCCGGGAGCTACAATGAGCAGTTCTTC. It specifies CASSPGSYNEQFF.